The clone carrying this T cell receptor (beta chain) was counted ten times or more. No antigen is known for it. This record belongs to a study of CD8 T cells in ankylosing spondylitis. Broader study findings: Apparently characteristic of ankylosing spondylitis blood was a TCR beta motif (fewer than 10 highly homologous variants).

Trimming cost V 3 bases and J 0 bases, with 9 bases left between them. CDR1 is SGHTA and CDR2 is FQGTGA in the germline V gene. There are 15 residues in the CDR3. In TCRdb, the 5' RACE reads were re-called with MiXCR into one record per CDR3 protein. The table has about 210,000 distinct CDR3 sequences, about 7% seen once. The sequenced sample consisted of blood, either unsorted or a sorted T cell fraction (not recorded which). This TCR came from a male donor with ankylosing spondylitis. V gene TRBV7-3 combines with J gene TRBJ2-1; D is unresolved. The CDR3 nucleotides read TGTGCCAGCAGCTTCGAAGGGAACTCCTACAATGAGCAGTTCTTC. As protein: CASSFEGNSYNEQFF.